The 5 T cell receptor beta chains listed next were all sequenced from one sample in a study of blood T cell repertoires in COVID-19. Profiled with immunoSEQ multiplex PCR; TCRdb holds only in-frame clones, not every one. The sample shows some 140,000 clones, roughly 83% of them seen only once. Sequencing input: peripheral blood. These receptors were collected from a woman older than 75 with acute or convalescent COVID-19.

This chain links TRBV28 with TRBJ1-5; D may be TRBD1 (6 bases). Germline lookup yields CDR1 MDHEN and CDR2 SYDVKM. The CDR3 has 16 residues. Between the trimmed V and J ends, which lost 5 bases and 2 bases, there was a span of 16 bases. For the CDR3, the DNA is TGTGCCAGCAGTGCAGGGGAAGAGGTGGGCAATCAGCCCCAGCATTTT. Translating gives CASSAGEEVGNQPQHF.

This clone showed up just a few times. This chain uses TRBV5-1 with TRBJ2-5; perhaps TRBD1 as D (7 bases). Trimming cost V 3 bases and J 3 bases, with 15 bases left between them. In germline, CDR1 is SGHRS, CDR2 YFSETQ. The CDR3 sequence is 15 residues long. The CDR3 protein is CASSSGGTDEETQYF. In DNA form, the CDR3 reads TGCGCCAGCAGCTCTGGAGGGACAGACGAAGAGACCCAGTACTTC.

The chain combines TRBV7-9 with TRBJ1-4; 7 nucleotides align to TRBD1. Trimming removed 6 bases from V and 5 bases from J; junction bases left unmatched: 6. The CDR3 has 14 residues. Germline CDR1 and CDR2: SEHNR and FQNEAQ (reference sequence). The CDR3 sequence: CASRPTGVNEKLFF. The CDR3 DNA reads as TGTGCCAGCAGACCCACAGGGGTCAATGAAAAACTGTTTTTT.

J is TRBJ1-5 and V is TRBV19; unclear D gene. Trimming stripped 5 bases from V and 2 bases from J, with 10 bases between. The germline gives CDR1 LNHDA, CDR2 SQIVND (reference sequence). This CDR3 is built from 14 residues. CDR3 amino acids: CASSLGRGNQPQHF. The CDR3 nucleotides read TGTGCCAGTAGTTTAGGCCGAGGCAATCAGCCCCAGCATTTT.

CDR3: CASSPPDRDAYGYTF. CDR3 DNA sequence: TGCGCCAGCAGCCCACCCGACAGGGACGCCTATGGCTACACCTTC. V usage is TRBV4-1 and J usage is TRBJ1-2, with 7 bases fitting TRBD1. CDR1 MGHRA and CDR2 YSYEKL come from the germline V gene. Germline trimming cut 4 bases from V and 4 bases from J; bases unmatched to any gene: 9. This CDR3 contains 15 residues.